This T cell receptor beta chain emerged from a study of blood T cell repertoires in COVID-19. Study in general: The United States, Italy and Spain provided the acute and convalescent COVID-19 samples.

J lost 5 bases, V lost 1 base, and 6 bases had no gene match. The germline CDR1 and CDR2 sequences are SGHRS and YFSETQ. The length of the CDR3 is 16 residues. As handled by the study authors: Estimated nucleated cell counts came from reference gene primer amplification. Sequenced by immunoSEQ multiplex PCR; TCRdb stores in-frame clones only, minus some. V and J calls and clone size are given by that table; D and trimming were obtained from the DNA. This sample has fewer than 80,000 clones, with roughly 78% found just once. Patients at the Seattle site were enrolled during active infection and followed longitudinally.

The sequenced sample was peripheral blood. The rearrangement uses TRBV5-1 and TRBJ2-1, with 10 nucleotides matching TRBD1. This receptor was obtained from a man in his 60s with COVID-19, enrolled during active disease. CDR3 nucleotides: TGCGCCAGCAGCTTGCAGGGACAGGGGTTGAACAATGAGCAGTTCTTC. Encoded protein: CASSLQGQGLNNEQFF.